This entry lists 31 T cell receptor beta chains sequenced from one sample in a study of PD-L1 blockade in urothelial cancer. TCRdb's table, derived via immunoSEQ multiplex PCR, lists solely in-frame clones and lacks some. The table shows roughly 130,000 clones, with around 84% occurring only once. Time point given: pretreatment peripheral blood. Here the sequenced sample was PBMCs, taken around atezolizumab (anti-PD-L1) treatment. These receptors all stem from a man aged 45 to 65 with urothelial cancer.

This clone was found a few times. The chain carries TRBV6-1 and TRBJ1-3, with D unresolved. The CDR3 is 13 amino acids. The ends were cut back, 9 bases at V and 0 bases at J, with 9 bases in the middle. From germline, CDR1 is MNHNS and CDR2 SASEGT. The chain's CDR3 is CASLGPSGNTIYF. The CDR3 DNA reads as TGTGCCAGTCTTGGGCCCTCTGGAAACACCATATATTTT.

The chain's CDR3 is CASSQVPSYSGRTYEQYF. The CDR3 region has the DNA TGTGCCAGCAGCCAAGTGCCCTCCTACAGCGGGAGAACTTACGAGCAGTACTTC. V is TRBV14 and J is TRBJ2-7; the match to TRBD2 covers 8 bases. CDR1 and CDR2 from the germline V gene are SGHDN and FVKESK. J was trimmed by 4 bases and V by 1 base; bases with no gene match: 15. This CDR3 has 18 amino acids.

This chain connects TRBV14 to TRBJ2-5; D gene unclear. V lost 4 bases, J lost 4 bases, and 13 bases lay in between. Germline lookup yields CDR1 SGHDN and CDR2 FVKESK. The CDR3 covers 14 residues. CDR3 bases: TGTGCCAGCAGCCCACAGCAGGTTCGAGAGACCCAGTACTTC. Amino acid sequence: CASSPQQVRETQYF.

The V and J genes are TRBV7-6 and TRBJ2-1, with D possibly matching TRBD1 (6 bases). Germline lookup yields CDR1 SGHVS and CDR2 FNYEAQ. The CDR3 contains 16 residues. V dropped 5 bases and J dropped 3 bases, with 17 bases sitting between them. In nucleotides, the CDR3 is TGTGCCAGCAGCCCTCGGACGGGACATATCTACAATGAGCAGTTCTTC. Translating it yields CASSPRTGHIYNEQFF.

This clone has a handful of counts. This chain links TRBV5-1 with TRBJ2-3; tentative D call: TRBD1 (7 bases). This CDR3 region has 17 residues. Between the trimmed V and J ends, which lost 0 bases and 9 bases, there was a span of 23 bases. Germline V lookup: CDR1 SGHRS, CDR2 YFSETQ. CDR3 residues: CASSLEVRGQRGDTQYF. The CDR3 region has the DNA TGCGCCAGCAGCTTGGAAGTTCGGGGACAGAGGGGGGACACGCAGTATTTT.

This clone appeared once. The chain's CDR3 is CASSFTHLGPGQDSPQESQETQYF. In DNA, the CDR3 is TGTGCCAGCAGTTTCACGCACCTAGGGCCGGGACAGGACTCTCCCCAGGAGAGCCAAGAGACCCAGTACTTC. The gene calls are TRBV28 and TRBJ2-5, with TRBD1 matching 8 bases. The germline V gene encodes CDR1 MDHEN and CDR2 SYDVKM. This CDR3 comprises 24 residues. V lost 3 bases, J lost 1 base, and 31 bases stayed unmatched.

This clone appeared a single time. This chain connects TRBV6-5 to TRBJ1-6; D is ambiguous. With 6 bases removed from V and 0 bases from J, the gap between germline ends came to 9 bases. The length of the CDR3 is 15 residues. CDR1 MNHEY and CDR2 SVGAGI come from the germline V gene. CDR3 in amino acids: CASSPASSYNSPLHF. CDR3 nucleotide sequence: TGTGCCAGCAGCCCGGCTAGCTCCTATAATTCACCCCTCCACTTT.

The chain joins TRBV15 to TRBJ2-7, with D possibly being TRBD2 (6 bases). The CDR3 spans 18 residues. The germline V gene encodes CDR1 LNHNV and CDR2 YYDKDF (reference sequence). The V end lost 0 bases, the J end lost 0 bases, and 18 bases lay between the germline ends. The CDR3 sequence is CATSRDPPLLAVSYEQYF. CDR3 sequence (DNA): TGTGCCACCAGCAGAGATCCGCCTTTATTAGCGGTCTCCTACGAGCAGTACTTC.

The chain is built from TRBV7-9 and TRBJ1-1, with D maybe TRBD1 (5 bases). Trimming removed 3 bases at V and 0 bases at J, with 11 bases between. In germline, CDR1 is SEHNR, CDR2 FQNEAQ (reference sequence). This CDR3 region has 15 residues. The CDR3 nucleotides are TGTGCCAGCAGCTTTACGACAGCCATGAACACTGAAGCTTTCTTT. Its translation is CASSFTTAMNTEAFF.

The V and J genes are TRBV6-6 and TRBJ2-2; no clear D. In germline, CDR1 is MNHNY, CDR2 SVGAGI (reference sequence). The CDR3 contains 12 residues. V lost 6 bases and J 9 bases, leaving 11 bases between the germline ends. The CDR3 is CASSPKSRELFF. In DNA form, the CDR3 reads TGTGCCAGCAGCCCTAAGTCCCGGGAGCTGTTTTTT.

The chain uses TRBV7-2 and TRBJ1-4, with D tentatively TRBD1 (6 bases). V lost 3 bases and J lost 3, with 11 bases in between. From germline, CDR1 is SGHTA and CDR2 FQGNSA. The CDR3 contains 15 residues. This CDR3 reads CASSLQTGPNEKLFF. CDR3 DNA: TGTGCCAGCAGCTTGCAGACAGGACCTAATGAAAAACTGTTTTTT.

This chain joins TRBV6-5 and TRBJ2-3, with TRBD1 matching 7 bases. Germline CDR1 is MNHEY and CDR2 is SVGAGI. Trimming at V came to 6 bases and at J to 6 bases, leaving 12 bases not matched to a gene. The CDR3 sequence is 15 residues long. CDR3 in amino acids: CASSTTGLETDTQYF. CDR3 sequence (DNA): TGTGCCAGCAGCACGACAGGGTTAGAGACTGATACGCAGTATTTT.

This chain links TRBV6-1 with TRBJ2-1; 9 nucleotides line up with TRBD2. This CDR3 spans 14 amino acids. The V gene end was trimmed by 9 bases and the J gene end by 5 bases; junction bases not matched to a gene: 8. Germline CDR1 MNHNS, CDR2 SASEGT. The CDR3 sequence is CASHQGLADNEQFF. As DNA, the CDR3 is TGTGCCAGTCACCAGGGACTAGCCGACAATGAGCAGTTCTTC.

The CDR3 region is CASSPTGGYEQYF. The DNA for the CDR3 is TGTGCCAGCTCACCAACCGGGGGCTACGAGCAGTACTTC. The chain couples TRBV18 to TRBJ2-7, with D perhaps TRBD2 (6 bases). Germline CDR1 reads KGHSH; CDR2 reads LQKENI. The CDR3 consists of 13 residues. The germline V and J ends were trimmed by 2 bases and 3 bases, with 8 bases remaining between them. The variable domain in full, completed from reference TRBV18 and TRBJ2-7, reads NAGVMQNPRHLVRRRGQEARLRCSPMKGHSHVYWYRQLPEEGLKFMVYLQKENIIDESGMPKERFSAEFPKEGPSILRIQQVVRGDSAAYFCASSPTGGYEQYFGPGTRLTVT.

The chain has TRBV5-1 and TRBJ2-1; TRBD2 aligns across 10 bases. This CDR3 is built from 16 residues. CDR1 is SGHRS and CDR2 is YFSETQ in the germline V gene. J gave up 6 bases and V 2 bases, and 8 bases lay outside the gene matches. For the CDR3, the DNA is TGCGCCAGCAGCTTAGGGAGCGGGAGGGCCAGCAATGAGCAGTTCTTC. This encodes CASSLGSGRASNEQFF.

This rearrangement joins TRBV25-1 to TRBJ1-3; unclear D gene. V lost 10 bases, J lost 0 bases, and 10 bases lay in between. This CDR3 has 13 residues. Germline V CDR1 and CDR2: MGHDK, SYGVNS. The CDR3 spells CATVSFSGNTIYF. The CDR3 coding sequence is TGTGCCACTGTGTCGTTCTCTGGAAACACCATATATTTT.

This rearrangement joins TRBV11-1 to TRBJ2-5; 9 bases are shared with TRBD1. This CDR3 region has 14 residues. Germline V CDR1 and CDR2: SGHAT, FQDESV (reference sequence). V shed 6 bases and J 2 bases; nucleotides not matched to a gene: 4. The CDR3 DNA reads TGTGCCAGCAGTGCCGGGACAGGGCAAGAGACCCAGTACTTC. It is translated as CASSAGTGQETQYF.

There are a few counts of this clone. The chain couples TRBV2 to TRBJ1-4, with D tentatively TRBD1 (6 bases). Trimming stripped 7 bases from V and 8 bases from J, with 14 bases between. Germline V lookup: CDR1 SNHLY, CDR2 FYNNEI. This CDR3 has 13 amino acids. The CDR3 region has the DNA TGTGCCAGCACCAGGACAGAATTCGAAAAACTGTTTTTT. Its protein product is CASTRTEFEKLFF.

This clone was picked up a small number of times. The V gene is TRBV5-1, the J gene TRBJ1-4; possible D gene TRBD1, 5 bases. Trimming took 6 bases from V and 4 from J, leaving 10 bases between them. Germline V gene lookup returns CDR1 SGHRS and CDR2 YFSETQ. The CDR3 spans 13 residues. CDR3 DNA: TGCGCCAGCACATACGGGGGTAATGAAAAACTGTTTTTT. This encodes CASTYGGNEKLFF.

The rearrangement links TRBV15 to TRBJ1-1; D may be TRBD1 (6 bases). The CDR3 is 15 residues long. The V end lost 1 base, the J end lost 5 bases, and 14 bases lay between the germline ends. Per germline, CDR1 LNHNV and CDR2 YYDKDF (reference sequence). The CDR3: CATSRGSGGSTEAFF. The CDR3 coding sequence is TGTGCCACCAGCAGAGGGTCGGGGGGCAGTACTGAAGCTTTCTTT. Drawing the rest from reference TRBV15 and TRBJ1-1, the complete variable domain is DAMVIQNPRYQVTQFGKPVTLSCSQTLNHNVMYWYQQKSSQAPKLLFHYYDKDFNNEADTPDNFQSRRPNTSFCFLDIRSPGLGDTAMYLCATSRGSGGSTEAFFGQGTRLTVV.

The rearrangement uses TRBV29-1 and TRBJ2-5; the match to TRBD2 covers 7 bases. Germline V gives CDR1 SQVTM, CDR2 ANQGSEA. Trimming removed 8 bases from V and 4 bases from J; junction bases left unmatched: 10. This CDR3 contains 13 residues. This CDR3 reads CSSDGWGGETQYF. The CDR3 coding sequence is TGCAGCTCTGACGGGTGGGGGGGAGAGACCCAGTACTTC. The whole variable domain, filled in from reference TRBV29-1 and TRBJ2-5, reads SAVISQKPSRDICQRGTSLTIQCQVDSQVTMMFWYRQQPGQSLTLIATANQGSEATYESGFVIDKFPISRPNLTFSTLTVSNMSPEDSSIYLCSSDGWGGETQYFGPGTRLLVL.

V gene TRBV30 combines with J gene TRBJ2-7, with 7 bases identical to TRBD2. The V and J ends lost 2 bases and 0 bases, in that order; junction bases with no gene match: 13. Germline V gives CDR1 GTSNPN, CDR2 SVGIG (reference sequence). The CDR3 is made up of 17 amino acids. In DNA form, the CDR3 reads TGTGCCTGGAGTCCCTCGGTGGGAGGGAGGCACTCCTACGAGCAGTACTTC. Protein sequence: CAWSPSVGGRHSYEQYF.

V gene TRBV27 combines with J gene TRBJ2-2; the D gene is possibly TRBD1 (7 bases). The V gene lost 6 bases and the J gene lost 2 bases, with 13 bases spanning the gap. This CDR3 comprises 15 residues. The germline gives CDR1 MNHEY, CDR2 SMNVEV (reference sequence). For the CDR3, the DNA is TGTGCCAGCAGATGGCAGGGGGGCAACACCGGGGAGCTGTTTTTT. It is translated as CASRWQGGNTGELFF.

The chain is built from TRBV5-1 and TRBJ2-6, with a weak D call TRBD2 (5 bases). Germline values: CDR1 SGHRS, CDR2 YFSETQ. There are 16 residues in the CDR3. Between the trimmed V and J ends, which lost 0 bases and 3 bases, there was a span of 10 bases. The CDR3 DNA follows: TGCGCCAGCAGCTTGGGAGGGAGAGGTGGGGCCAACGTCCTGACTTTC. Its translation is CASSLGGRGGANVLTF.

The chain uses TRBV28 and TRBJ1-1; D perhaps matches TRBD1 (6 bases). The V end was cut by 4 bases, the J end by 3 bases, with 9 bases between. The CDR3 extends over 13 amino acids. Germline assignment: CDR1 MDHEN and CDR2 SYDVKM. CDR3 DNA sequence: TGTGCCAGCAGTTCCCAGGGGTACACTGAAGCTTTCTTT. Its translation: CASSSQGYTEAFF.

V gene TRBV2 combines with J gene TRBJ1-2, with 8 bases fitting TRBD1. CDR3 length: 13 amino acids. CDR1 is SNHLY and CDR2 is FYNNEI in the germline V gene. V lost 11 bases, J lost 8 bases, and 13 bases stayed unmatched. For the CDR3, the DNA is TGTGCCGGATCCGGACAGGGCTCGGGCGGCTACACCTTC. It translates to CAGSGQGSGGYTF. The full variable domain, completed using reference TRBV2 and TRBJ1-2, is EPEVTQTPSHQVTQMGQEVILRCVPISNHLYFYWYRQILGQKVEFLVSFYNNEISEKSEIFDDQFSVERPDGSNFTLKIRSTKLEDSAMYFCAGSGQGSGGYTFGSGTRLTVV.

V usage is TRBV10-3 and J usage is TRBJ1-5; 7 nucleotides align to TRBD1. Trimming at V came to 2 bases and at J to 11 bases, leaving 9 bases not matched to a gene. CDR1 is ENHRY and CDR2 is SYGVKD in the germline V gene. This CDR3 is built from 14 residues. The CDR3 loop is CAISETGQRSTQHF. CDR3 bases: TGTGCCATCAGTGAGACGGGACAGAGATCGACCCAGCATTTT.

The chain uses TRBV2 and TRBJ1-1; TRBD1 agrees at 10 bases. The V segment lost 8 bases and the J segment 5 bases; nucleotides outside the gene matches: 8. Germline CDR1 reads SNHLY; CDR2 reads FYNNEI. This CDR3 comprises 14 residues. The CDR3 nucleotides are TGTGCCAGCGGCCGGGACAGGGGTTATACTGAAGCTTTCTTT. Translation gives CASGRDRGYTEAFF.

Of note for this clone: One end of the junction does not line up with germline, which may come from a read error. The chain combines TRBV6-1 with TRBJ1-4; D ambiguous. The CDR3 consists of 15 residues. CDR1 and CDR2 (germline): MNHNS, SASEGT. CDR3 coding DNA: TGTGCCAGCAGTGAATCGAGCCCCCGTAATCAAAAACTGTTTTTT. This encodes CASSESSPRNQKLFF.

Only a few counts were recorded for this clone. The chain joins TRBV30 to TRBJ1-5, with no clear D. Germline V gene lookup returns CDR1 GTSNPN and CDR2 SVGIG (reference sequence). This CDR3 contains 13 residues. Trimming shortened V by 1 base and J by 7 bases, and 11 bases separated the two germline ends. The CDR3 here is CAWSAFSGQPQHF. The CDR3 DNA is TGTGCCTGGAGTGCGTTCAGTGGCCAGCCCCAGCATTTT.

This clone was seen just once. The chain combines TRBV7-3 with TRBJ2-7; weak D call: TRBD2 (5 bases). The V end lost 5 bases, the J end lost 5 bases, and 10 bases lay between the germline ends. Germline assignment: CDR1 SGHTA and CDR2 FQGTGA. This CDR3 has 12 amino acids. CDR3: CASSQPGNEQYF. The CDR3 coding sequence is TGTGCCAGCAGCCAACCCGGGAACGAGCAGTACTTC. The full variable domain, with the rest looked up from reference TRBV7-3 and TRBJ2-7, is GAGVSQTPSNKVTEKGKYVELRCDPISGHTALYWYRQSLGQGPEFLIYFQGTGAADDSGLPNDRFFAVRPEGSVSTLKIQRTERGDSAVYLCASSQPGNEQYFGPGTRLTVT.